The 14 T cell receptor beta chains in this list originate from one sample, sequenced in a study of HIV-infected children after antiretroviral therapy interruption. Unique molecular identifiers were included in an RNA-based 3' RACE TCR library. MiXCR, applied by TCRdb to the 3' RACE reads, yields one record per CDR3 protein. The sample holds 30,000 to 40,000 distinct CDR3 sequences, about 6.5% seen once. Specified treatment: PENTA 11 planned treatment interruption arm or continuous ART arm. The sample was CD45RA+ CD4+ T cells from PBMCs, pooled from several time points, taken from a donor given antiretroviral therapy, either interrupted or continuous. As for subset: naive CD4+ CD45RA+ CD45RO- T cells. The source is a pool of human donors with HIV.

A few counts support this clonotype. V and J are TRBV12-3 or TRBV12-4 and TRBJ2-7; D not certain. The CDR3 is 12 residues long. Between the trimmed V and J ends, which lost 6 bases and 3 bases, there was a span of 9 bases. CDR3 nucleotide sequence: TGTGCCAGCAGGGACCGTTTCTACGAGCAGTACTTC. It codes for CASRDRFYEQYF.

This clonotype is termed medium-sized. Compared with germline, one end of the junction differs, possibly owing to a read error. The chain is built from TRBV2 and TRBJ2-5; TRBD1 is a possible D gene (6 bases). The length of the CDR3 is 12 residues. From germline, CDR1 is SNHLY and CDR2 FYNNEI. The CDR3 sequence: CASSLDGDTQYF. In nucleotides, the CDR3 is TGTGCCAGCAGCTTAGATGGGGACACCCAGTACTTT.

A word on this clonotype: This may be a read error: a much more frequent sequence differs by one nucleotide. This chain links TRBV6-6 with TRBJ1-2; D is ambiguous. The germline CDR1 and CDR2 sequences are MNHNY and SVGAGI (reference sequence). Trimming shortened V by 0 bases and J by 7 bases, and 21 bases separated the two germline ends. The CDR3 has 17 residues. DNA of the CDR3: TGTGCCAGCAGTTACTCGCTGACGCCCCCTCTCGTGGGTGGCTACACCTTC. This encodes CASSYSLTPPLVGGYTF.

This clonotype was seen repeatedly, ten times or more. CDR3 amino acids: CASSLGVFYNSPLHF. CDR3 coding DNA: TGTGCCAGCAGCTTAGGGGTATTCTATAATTCACCCCTCCACTTT. This sequence joins TRBV7-8 and TRBJ1-6; unclear D gene. Per germline, CDR1 SGHVS and CDR2 FQNEAQ. The CDR3 has 15 residues. The ends were cut back, 1 base at V and 3 bases at J, with 7 bases in the middle.

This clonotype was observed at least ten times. The CDR3 coding sequence is TGTGCCAGCAGCTCGAGGACTAGCCCCCAAGAGACCCAGTACTTC. Amino acid sequence: CASSSRTSPQETQYF. V is TRBV7-3 and J is TRBJ2-5, with 8 nucleotides matching TRBD2. Germline V gene data show CDR1 as SGHTA and CDR2 as FQGTGA. CDR3 length: 15 residues. V was clipped by 4 bases and J by 1 base; unmatched bases: 5.

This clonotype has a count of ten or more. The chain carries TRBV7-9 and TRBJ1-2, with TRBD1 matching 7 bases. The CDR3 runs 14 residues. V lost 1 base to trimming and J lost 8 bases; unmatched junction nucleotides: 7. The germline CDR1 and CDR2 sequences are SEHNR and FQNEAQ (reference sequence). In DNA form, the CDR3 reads TGTGCCAGCAGCTTAGTCGGGACAGATATCGGCTACACCTTC. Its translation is CASSLVGTDIGYTF.

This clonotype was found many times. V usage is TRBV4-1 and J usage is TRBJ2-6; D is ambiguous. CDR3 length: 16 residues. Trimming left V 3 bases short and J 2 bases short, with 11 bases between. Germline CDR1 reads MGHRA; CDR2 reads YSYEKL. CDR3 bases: TGCGCCAGCAGCCACCCTCCCGGCCCTGGGGCCAACGTCCTGACTTTC. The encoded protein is CASSHPPGPGANVLTF.

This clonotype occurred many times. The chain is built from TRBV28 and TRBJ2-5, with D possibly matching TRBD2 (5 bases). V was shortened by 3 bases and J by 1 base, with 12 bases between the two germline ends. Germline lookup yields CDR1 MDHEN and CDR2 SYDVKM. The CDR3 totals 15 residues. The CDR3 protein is CASSFLASGQETQYF. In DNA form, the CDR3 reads TGTGCCAGCAGTTTTCTAGCCAGCGGCCAAGAGACCCAGTACTTC.

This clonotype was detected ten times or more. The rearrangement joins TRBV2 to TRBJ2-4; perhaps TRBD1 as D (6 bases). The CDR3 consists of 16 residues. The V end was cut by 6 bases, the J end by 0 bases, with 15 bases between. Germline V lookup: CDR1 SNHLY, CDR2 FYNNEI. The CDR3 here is CASRDTGTGAKNIQYF. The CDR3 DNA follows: TGTGCCAGCAGAGACACAGGGACGGGAGCCAAAAACATTCAGTACTTC. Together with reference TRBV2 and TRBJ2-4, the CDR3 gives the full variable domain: EPEVTQTPSHQVTQMGQEVILRCVPISNHLYFYWYRQILGQKVEFLVSFYNNEISEKSEIFDDQFSVERPDGSNFTLKIRSTKLEDSAMYFCASRDTGTGAKNIQYFGAGTRLSVL.

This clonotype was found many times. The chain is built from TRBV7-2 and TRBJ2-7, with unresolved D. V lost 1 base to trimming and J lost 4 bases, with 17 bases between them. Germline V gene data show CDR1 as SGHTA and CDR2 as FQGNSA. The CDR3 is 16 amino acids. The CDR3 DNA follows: TGTGCCAGCAGCTTAGGGCTCGGAACCGGAAAATACGAGCAGTACTTC. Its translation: CASSLGLGTGKYEQYF.

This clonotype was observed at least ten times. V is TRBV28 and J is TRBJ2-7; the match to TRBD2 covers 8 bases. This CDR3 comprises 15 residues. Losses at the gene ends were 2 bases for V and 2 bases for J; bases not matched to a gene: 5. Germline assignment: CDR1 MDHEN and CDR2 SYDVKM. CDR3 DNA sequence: TGTGCCAGCAGTTTACCCGGGGGGGGAGCCTACGAGCAGTACTTC. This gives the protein CASSLPGGGAYEQYF.

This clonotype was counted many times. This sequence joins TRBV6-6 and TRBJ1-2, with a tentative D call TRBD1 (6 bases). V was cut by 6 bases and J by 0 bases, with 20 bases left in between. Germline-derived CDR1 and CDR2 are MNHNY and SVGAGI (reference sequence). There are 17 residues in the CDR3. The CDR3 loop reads CASSLIRTAKANYGYTF. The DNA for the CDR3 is TGTGCCAGCAGCTTAATCCGGACAGCAAAAGCTAACTATGGCTACACCTTC.

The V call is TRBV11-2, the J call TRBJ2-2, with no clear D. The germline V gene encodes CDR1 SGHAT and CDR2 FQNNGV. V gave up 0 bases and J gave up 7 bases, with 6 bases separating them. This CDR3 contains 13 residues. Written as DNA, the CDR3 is TGTGCCAGCAGCTTAGATCGGTACGGGGAGCTGTTTTTT. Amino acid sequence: CASSLDRYGELFF.

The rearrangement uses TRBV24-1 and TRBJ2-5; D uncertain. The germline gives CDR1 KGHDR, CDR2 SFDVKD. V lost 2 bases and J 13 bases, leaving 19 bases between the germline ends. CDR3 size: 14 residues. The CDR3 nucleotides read TGTGCCACCAGTGATTCTGGGATTGAGGATCTTTTGTACTTC. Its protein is CATSDSGIEDLLYF.